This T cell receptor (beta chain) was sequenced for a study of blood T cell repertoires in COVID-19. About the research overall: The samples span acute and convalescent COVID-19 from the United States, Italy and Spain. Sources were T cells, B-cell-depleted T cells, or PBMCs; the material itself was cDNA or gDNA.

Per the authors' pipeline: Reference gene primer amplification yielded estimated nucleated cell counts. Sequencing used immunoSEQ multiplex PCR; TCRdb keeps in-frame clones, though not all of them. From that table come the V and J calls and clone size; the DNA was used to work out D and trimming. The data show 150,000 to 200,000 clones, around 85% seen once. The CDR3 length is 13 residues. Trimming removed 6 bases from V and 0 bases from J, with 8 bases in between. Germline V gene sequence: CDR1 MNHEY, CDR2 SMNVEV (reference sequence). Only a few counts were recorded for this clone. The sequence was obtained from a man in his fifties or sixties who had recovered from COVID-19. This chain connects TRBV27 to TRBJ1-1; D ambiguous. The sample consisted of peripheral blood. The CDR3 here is CASRGILNTEAFF. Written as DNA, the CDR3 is TGTGCCAGCAGGGGCATATTGAACACTGAAGCTTTCTTT.